What follows is one T cell receptor beta chain and its context. Its antigen is not known. This specimen belongs to a study of T-cell memory formation after mild COVID-19. General study findings and limits: Researchers could not confirm that second-wave clones peaking on day 37 targeted SARS-CoV-2. Clones contracting over day 15 to 85 were CD4/CD8 balanced, with later expanders leaning CD4+.

CDR3 length equals 17 residues. CDR1 and CDR2 (germline): MNHNY, SVGAGI (reference sequence). V was shortened by 2 bases and J by 6 bases, with 19 bases between the two germline ends. TCRdb used MiXCR to reprocess the 5' RACE reads, holding one entry per CDR3 protein. Among 350,000 to 400,000 distinct CDR3 sequences listed, approximately 15% were seen once. What was sequenced was PBMCs or a T cell subset sorted from them (not recorded which). The chain joins TRBV6-6 to TRBJ2-2; D may be TRBD1 or TRBD2 (5 bases each). This receptor was taken from a man between 18 and 29 years old who had mild COVID-19 (a few samples of this study predate the infection). Cell type and time point are not known. In nucleotides, the CDR3 is TGTGCCAGCAGTTACGGACATAGGGACCCCCTCGCCGGGGAGCTGTTTTTT. Residues: CASSYGHRDPLAGELFF.